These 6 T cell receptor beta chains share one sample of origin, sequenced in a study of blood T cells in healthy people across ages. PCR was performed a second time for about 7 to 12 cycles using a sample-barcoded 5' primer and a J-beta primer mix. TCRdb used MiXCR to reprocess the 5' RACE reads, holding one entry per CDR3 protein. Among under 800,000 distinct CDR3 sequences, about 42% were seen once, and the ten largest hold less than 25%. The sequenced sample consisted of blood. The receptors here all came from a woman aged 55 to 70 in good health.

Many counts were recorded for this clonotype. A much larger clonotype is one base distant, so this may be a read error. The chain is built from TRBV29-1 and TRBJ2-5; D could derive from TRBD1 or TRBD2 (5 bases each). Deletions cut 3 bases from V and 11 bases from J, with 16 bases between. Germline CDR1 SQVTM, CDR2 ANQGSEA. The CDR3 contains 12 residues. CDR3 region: CSVDSGSNEQYF. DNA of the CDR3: TGCAGCGTTGATTCAGGGAGCAATGAGCAGTACTTC.

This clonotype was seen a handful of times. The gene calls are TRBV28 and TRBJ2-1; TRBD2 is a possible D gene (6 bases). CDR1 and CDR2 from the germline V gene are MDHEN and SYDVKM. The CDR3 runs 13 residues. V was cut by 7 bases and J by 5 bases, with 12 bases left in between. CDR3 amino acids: CASTLSGDNEQFF. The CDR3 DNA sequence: TGTGCCAGCACCCTTAGCGGCGACAATGAGCAGTTCTTC. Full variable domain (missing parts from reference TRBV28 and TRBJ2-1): DVKVTQSSRYLVKRTGEKVFLECVQDMDHENMFWYRQDPGLGLRLIYFSYDVKMKEKGDIPEGYSVSREKKERFSLILESASTNQTSMYLCASTLSGDNEQFFGPGTRLTVL.

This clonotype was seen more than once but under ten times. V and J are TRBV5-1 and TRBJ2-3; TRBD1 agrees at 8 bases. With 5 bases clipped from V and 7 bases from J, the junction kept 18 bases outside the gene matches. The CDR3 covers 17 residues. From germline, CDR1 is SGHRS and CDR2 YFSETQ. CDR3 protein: CASRPTGTGGTSNTQYF. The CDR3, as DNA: TGCGCCAGCAGGCCCACAGGGACAGGAGGAACTAGTAATACGCAGTATTTT.

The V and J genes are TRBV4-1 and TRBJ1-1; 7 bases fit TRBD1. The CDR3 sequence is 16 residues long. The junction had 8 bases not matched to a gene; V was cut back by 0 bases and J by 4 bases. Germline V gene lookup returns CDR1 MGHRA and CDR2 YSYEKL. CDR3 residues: CASSQDLTGATTEAFF. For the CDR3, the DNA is TGCGCCAGCAGCCAAGACCTAACAGGGGCTACCACTGAAGCTTTCTTT.

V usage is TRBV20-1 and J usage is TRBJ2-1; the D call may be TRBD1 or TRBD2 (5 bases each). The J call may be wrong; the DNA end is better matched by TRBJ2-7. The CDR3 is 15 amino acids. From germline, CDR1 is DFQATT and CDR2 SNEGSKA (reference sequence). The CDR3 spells CSAFRDPGSYNEQYF. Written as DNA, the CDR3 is TGCAGTGCGTTCCGGGACCCCGGCTCCTACAATGAGCAGTACTTC.

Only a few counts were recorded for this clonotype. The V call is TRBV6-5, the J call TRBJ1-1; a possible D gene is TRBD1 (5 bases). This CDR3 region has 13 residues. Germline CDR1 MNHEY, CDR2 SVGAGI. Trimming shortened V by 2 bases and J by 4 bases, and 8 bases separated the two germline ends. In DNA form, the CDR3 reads TGTGCCAGCAGTTACCAGGGAAGCACTGAAGCTTTCTTT. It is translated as CASSYQGSTEAFF.